This T cell receptor (beta chain) was sequenced in a study of CD8+CD57+ T cells in acquired aplastic anemia. Study as a whole: DNA per sorted CD4+ or CD8+ sample ranged roughly 0.19 to 30 ug, averaging roughly 3.2 ug. In CD4+ cells, healthy donors produced an average of roughly 11 million reads.

Genomic DNA, serving as template, underwent TCR beta VDJ and CDR3 profiling. TCRdb ran MiXCR on the reads and lists one entry per CDR3 protein. The table lists fewer than 200,000 distinct CDR3 sequences, 55% to 70% of them singletons. A note on this clonotype: Its antigen is not identified.

The CDR3 sequence is 17 residues long. Per the germline V gene, CDR1 is ENHRY and CDR2 is SYGVKD. J lost 8 bases, V lost 5 bases, and 10 bases had no gene match. Study-wide points: Researchers report that about 29 CD8+ CDR3 sequences appeared in both patients and controls.

The chain employs TRBV10-3 and TRBJ1-6, with 12 bases that match TRBD1. Sequencing used sorted CD4+, CD8+, or CD8+CD57+ T cells (not recorded which) from PBMCs. The clonotype originates from a human donor in good health. The CDR3 DNA is TGTGCCATCAGTCCTATGGCGGGGGACAGGGGGCATTCACCCCTCCACTTT. Its translation: CAISPMAGDRGHSPLHF.